These 27 T cell receptor beta chains came from one sample sequenced in a study of blood T cell repertoires in COVID-19. Data came from immunoSEQ multiplex PCR; TCRdb stores just in-frame clones and leaves some out. The top ten hold 15% to 20% of the sample, which has 50,000 or so clones, 65% to 85% seen once. Sequencing was performed on peripheral blood. The receptors originated from a human donor with active or convalescent COVID-19. The donor label of this sample is uncertain.

The rearrangement joins TRBV4-1 to TRBJ2-3, with 8 positions matching TRBD1. In germline, CDR1 is MGHRA, CDR2 YSYEKL. The CDR3 extends over 16 amino acids. V trimming: 1 base; J trimming: 4 bases; junction bases outside the gene matches: 7. The CDR3 here is CASSQVAGQGADTQYF. DNA for the CDR3: TGCGCCAGCAGCCAAGTGGCCGGACAGGGTGCAGATACGCAGTATTTT.

CDR3 DNA: TGTGCCAGCAGCCTCGACAGGAACACTGAAGCTTTCTTT. It translates to CASSLDRNTEAFF. The chain links TRBV6-4 to TRBJ1-1, with a possible D match to TRBD1 (5 bases). The V and J ends lost 6 bases and 1 base respectively, with 9 bases between them. Germline CDR1 MRHNA, CDR2 SNTAGT. CDR3 size: 13 residues.

V usage is TRBV28 and J usage is TRBJ2-5; 9 bases fit TRBD2. With V trimmed by 4 bases and J by 4 bases, 7 bases remained unmatched. Germline V gene sequence: CDR1 MDHEN, CDR2 SYDVKM. The CDR3 has 15 amino acids. CDR3 sequence: CASSSRTSAGETQYF. The CDR3 nucleotides read TGTGCCAGCAGTTCACGGACTAGCGCGGGAGAGACCCAGTACTTC.

The rearrangement joins TRBV18 to TRBJ1-1; D remains ambiguous. Deletions cut 4 bases from V and 3 bases from J, with 15 bases between. The germline CDR1 and CDR2 sequences are KGHSH and LQKENI. This CDR3 is built from 15 residues. Written as DNA, the CDR3 is TGTGCCAGCTCACGTACGGAGAGGGCCGACACTGAAGCTTTCTTT. Its protein product is CASSRTERADTEAFF.

The gene calls are TRBV5-1 and TRBJ2-3; 11 bases are a match to TRBD2. The trim removed 7 bases at V and 1 base at J, leaving 5 bases unmatched. Germline CDR1 reads SGHRS; CDR2 reads YFSETQ. The CDR3 contains 15 residues. The CDR3: CASGTSGRGTDTQYF. The CDR3 DNA reads as TGCGCCAGCGGAACTAGCGGGAGAGGCACAGATACGCAGTATTTT. The full variable domain, in which reference TRBV5-1 and TRBJ2-3 provide the parts outside the CDR3, is KAGVTQTPRYLIKTRGQQVTLSCSPISGHRSVSWYQQTPGQGLQFLFEYFSETQRNKGNFPGRFSGRQFSNSRSEMNVSTLELGDSALYLCASGTSGRGTDTQYFGPGTRLTVL.

The V and J genes are TRBV7-6 and TRBJ2-1; D is undetermined. Germline loops: CDR1 SGHVS, CDR2 FNYEAQ. The V and J ends lost 1 base and 5 bases respectively, with 12 bases between them. This CDR3 has 15 amino acids. The CDR3 nucleotides are TGTGCCAGCAGCTTAGTGGCTAGTCTCGACAATGAGCAGTTCTTC. It codes for CASSLVASLDNEQFF.

CDR3 sequence reads: CASSSLGGNQPQHF. The CDR3 DNA is TGTGCCAGCAGCTCTCTAGGGGGCAATCAGCCCCAGCATTTT. This rearrangement joins TRBV2 to TRBJ1-5, with D tentatively TRBD1 (5 bases). Trimming pared 6 bases from V and 2 bases from J, leaving 11 bases between. CDR1 and CDR2 (germline): SNHLY, FYNNEI. There are 14 residues in the CDR3.

The gene calls are TRBV5-1 and TRBJ2-3; D possibly corresponds to TRBD2 (5 bases). This CDR3 comprises 19 residues. Germline CDR1 and CDR2: SGHRS and YFSETQ. Between the trimmed V and J ends, which lost 3 bases and 0 bases, there was a span of 23 bases. CDR3 coding DNA: TGCGCCAGCAGCTCGAGGACCCCTGGACTCCGTTCTAGCACAGATACGCAGTATTTT. This gives the protein CASSSRTPGLRSSTDTQYF.

The chain couples TRBV19 to TRBJ2-5; 7 bases line up with TRBD1. This CDR3 comprises 15 residues. Per the germline V gene, CDR1 is LNHDA and CDR2 is SQIVND (reference sequence). V lost 2 bases to trimming and J lost 5 bases; unmatched junction nucleotides: 8. Written as DNA, the CDR3 is TGTGCCAGTAGTATATCCTCAGGGGGATGGGAGACCCAGTACTTC. It encodes CASSISSGGWETQYF.

This clone was picked up one time. The chain is built from TRBV5-1 and TRBJ2-3, with a possible D match to TRBD2 (6 bases). V was pared by 2 bases and J by 0 bases, with 16 bases between. There are 17 residues in the CDR3. Looked up from germline, CDR1 is SGHRS and CDR2 is YFSETQ. CDR3 coding DNA: TGCGCCAGCAGCTTACCTGCCGGGGGTGCTAGCACAGATACGCAGTATTTT. Its protein product is CASSLPAGGASTDTQYF.

The chain has TRBV28 and TRBJ2-3, with 7 positions matching TRBD1. Germline CDR1 is MDHEN and CDR2 is SYDVKM. V gave up 3 bases and J gave up 5 bases; unmatched junction bases: 5. The CDR3 extends over 14 amino acids. The DNA for the CDR3 is TGTGCCAGCAGTTTCGACAGGGAGCTAGATACGCAGTATTTT. Its translation: CASSFDRELDTQYF.

The chain carries TRBV3-1 (or the pseudogene TRBV3-2) and TRBJ1-5; TRBD1 aligns across 7 bases. Germline CDR1 and CDR2: LGHDT and YNNKEL (reference sequence). The CDR3 is made up of 13 amino acids. V lost 5 bases, J lost 5 bases, and 3 bases stayed unmatched. For the CDR3, the DNA is TGTGCCAGCAGCAGACAGGGCTATCAGCCCCAGCATTTT. Translating it yields CASSRQGYQPQHF.

The genes are TRBV30 and TRBJ1-5; D unresolved. CDR3 length: 14 residues. Germline lookup yields CDR1 GTSNPN and CDR2 SVGIG (reference sequence). V shed 2 bases and J shed 7 bases, with 15 bases lying between them. The CDR3 region has the DNA TGTGCCTGGAGTTCTCCCGGGTTCGTGCAGCCCCAGCATTTT. Translated: CAWSSPGFVQPQHF.

The rearrangement uses TRBV6-1 and TRBJ1-2; 9 nucleotides align to TRBD1. The CDR3 is made up of 15 amino acids. The germline CDR1 and CDR2 sequences are MNHNS and SASEGT. V lost 3 bases and J lost 5; bases outside the gene matches: 7. The CDR3 loop is CASSDDRGGIYGYTF. The CDR3 bases are TGTGCCAGCAGTGATGACAGGGGGGGAATTTATGGCTACACCTTC.

The chain uses TRBV7-2 and TRBJ2-1; TRBD1 matches 7 bases. This CDR3 contains 13 residues. Germline trimming cut 5 bases from V and 8 bases from J; bases unmatched to any gene: 6. Germline assignment: CDR1 SGHTA and CDR2 FQGNSA. CDR3 amino acids: CASSKYRGDEQFF. The CDR3 nucleotides are TGTGCCAGCAGCAAATACAGGGGCGATGAGCAGTTCTTC.

The gene calls are TRBV7-3 and TRBJ2-3; 12 nucleotides align to TRBD2. The junction had 16 bases not matched to a gene; V was cut back by 1 base and J by 2 bases. Germline CDR1 SGHTA, CDR2 FQGTGA. CDR3 size: 21 residues. The CDR3 protein is CASSLKPPSSGRAFDTDTQYF. The CDR3 coding sequence is TGTGCCAGCAGCTTAAAGCCCCCTTCTAGCGGGAGGGCCTTCGACACAGATACGCAGTATTTT. The entire variable domain, with the rest obtained from reference TRBV7-3 and TRBJ2-3, is as follows: GAGVSQTPSNKVTEKGKYVELRCDPISGHTALYWYRQSLGQGPEFLIYFQGTGAADDSGLPNDRFFAVRPEGSVSTLKIQRTERGDSAVYLCASSLKPPSSGRAFDTDTQYFGPGTRLTVL.

In its sample, this clone was seen a few times. The chain employs TRBV6-2 or TRBV6-3 and TRBJ2-7; TRBD1 might be the D (5 bases). This CDR3 comprises 15 residues. CDR1 and CDR2 from the germline V gene are MNHEY and SVGEGT. Trimming shortened V by 3 bases and J by 6 bases, and 18 bases separated the two germline ends. For the CDR3, the DNA is TGTGCCAGCAGTTATTTAACGCAGGGATTGAGCGAGCAGTACTTC. It is translated as CASSYLTQGLSEQYF.

The chain employs TRBV9 and TRBJ2-5, with 9 nucleotides matching TRBD2. The CDR3 is 15 amino acids. From germline, CDR1 is SGDLS and CDR2 YYNGEE. Unmatched junction bases numbered 5, after V lost 4 bases and J lost 1 base. The CDR3 loop is CASSQSGRPQETQYF. DNA of the CDR3: TGTGCCAGCAGCCAAAGCGGGAGGCCCCAAGAGACCCAGTACTTC.

This clone was seen only a few times. The chain couples TRBV5-1 to TRBJ1-1; D is perhaps TRBD1 (6 bases). V dropped 7 bases and J dropped 6 bases, with 16 bases sitting between them. CDR3 length equals 13 residues. Germline V lookup: CDR1 SGHRS, CDR2 YFSETQ. The CDR3 DNA reads TGCGCCAGCCGTATACAACAGGGAGCTGAAGCTTTCTTT. It yields the protein CASRIQQGAEAFF.

The chain joins TRBV24-1 to TRBJ2-7; the match to TRBD1 covers 10 bases. CDR1 is KGHDR and CDR2 is SFDVKD in the germline V gene. The CDR3 spans 18 residues. Trimming took 2 bases from V and 2 from J; bases not matched to a gene: 11. CDR3 sequence reads: CATSDSVTPGQGTYEQYF. The CDR3 nucleotides are TGTGCCACCAGTGATTCCGTTACCCCGGGACAGGGGACCTACGAGCAGTACTTC.

V usage is TRBV4-2 and J usage is TRBJ1-2, with D unresolved. The germline gives CDR1 LGHNA, CDR2 YNFKEQ. This CDR3 spans 14 amino acids. V was cut by 0 bases and J by 6 bases, with 11 bases left in between. DNA for the CDR3: TGTGCCAGCAGCCAAGATTCGGGTTATGATGGCTACACCTTC. This sequence encodes CASSQDSGYDGYTF.

The chain uses TRBV5-1 and TRBJ2-5; 8 bases are shared with TRBD2. Germline-derived CDR1 and CDR2 are SGHRS and YFSETQ. V shed 0 bases, J shed 0 bases, and the junction held 1 base outside the gene matches. The CDR3 length is 15 residues. The CDR3 loop is CASSLGGRHQETQYF. CDR3 nucleotide sequence: TGCGCCAGCAGCTTGGGCGGGAGGCACCAAGAGACCCAGTACTTC. The full variable domain, its missing parts supplied by reference TRBV5-1 and TRBJ2-5, is KAGVTQTPRYLIKTRGQQVTLSCSPISGHRSVSWYQQTPGQGLQFLFEYFSETQRNKGNFPGRFSGRQFSNSRSEMNVSTLELGDSALYLCASSLGGRHQETQYFGPGTRLLVL.

This clone came up a few times. The chain couples TRBV3-1 (or the pseudogene TRBV3-2) to TRBJ1-2; 8 bases map to TRBD1. The V and J ends lost 4 bases and 4 bases, in that order; junction bases with no gene match: 2. The V gene's germline CDR1 is LGHDT and CDR2 YNNKEL (reference sequence). The CDR3 has 13 amino acids. CDR3 bases: TGTGCCAGCAGCCGTGGACAGGGCTATGGCTACACCTTC. Amino acid sequence: CASSRGQGYGYTF.

The rearrangement joins TRBV9 to TRBJ2-7, with 9 bases that match TRBD1. V lost 1 base and J lost 5; bases outside the gene matches: 1. Per the germline V gene, CDR1 is SGDLS and CDR2 is YYNGEE. The CDR3 is 13 amino acids. CDR3 bases: TGTGCCAGCAGCGTATGGACAGGGGACGAGCAGTACTTC. Translation gives CASSVWTGDEQYF.

The J gene is TRBJ1-2, the V gene TRBV19; D uncertain. V was trimmed by 0 bases and J by 4 bases, leaving 6 bases between them. CDR3 length equals 13 residues. The germline CDR1 and CDR2 sequences are LNHDA and SQIVND (reference sequence). The CDR3 sequence: CASSIDLSYGYTF. The CDR3 region has the DNA TGTGCCAGTAGTATAGATTTGAGCTATGGCTACACCTTC. Full variable domain (outside the CDR3, taken from reference TRBV19 and TRBJ1-2): DGGITQSPKYLFRKEGQNVTLSCEQNLNHDAMYWYRQDPGQGLRLIYYSQIVNDFQKGDIAEGYSVSREKKESFPLTVTSAQKNPTAFYLCASSIDLSYGYTFGSGTRLTVV.

This clone has only a few counts. The chain recombines TRBV6-1 with TRBJ1-5; D not resolved. Trimming took 0 bases from V and 6 from J, leaving 9 bases between them. The length of the CDR3 is 14 residues. Germline V gene lookup returns CDR1 MNHNS and CDR2 SASEGT. This CDR3 is CASSEAGAGQPQHF. As DNA, the CDR3 is TGTGCCAGCAGTGAAGCCGGCGCAGGTCAGCCCCAGCATTTT.

At least ten counts were recorded for this clone. The chain links TRBV29-1 to TRBJ1-1, with D uncertain. The CDR3 runs 11 residues. The V end lost 4 bases, the J end lost 6 bases, and 9 bases lay between the germline ends. Germline CDR1 and CDR2: SQVTM and ANQGSEA. The chain's CDR3 is CSVVGGAEAFF. In DNA, the CDR3 is TGCAGCGTTGTAGGAGGTGCTGAAGCTTTCTTT.